This TCR beta chain is drawn from a study of a mutant IDH1 vaccine in newly diagnosed glioma. A remark on this clone: What it binds is not known.

Time point here: week 47, end of study. Alongside topical imiquimod, each dose of vaccine comprised 300 ug of mutant IDH1 20-mer peptide. Data came from immunoSEQ multiplex PCR; TCRdb stores just in-frame clones and leaves some out. Of 30,000 to 40,000 clones listed, about 83% are singletons. The CDR3 runs 14 residues. The germline V gene encodes CDR1 PRHDT and CDR2 FYEKMQ (reference sequence). Trimming removed 5 bases at V and 1 base at J, with 11 bases between. The source material was PBMCs, sampled from a glioma patient whose treatment included an IDH1 peptide vaccine. This chain connects TRBV13 to TRBJ1-1; D not resolved. The origin of this receptor is a woman aged 30 to 39 with glioma. This CDR3 reads CASSPLRWNTEAFF. The DNA for the CDR3 is TGTGCCAGCAGCCCACTAAGATGGAACACTGAAGCTTTCTTT.